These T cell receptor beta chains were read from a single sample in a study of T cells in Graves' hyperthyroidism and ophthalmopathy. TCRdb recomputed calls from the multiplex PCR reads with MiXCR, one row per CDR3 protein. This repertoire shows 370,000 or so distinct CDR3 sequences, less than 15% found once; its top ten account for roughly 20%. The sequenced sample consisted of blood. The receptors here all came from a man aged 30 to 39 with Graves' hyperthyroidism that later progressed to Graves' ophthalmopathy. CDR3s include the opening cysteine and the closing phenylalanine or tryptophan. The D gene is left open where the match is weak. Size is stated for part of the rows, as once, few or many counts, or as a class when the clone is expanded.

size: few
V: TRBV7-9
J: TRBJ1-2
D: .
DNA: TGTGCCAGCAGCTCTCGGACCCAAGAACCGATCTATGGCTACACCTTC
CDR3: CASSSRTQEPIYGYTF

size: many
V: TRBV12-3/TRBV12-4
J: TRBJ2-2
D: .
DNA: TGTGCCAGCAGCCTACGGTTTCGTGGGGTCGCGAACACCGGGGAGCTGTTTTTT
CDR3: CASSLRFRGVANTGELFF

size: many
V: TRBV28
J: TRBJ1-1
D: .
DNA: TGTGCCAGCAGTGCCGGGGACGGGCTTCTAGCTTTCTTT
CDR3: CASSAGDGLLAFF

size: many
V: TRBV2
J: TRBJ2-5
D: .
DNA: TGTGCCAGCAGTGGAGGCGGGGACGAGACCCAGTACTTC
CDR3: CASSGGGDETQYF

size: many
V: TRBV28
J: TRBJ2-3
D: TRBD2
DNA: TGTGCCACCACCACCGCGGGACTACACACAGATACGCAGTATTTT
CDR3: CATTTAGLHTDTQYF

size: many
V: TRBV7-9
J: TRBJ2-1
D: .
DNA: TGTGCCAGCAGCTTATGGCAGGGGAGTCCCTACAATGAGCAGTTCTTC
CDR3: CASSLWQGSPYNEQFF

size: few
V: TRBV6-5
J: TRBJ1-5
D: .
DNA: TGTGCCAGCAGTTACTCGATGGGTAGGTTGATAGGTCAGCCCCAGCATTTT
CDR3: CASSYSMGRLIGQPQHF

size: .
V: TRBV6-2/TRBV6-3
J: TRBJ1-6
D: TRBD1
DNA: TGTGCCAGCCGACAGGGAGTTGATTCACCCCTCCACTTT
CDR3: CASRQGVDSPLHF

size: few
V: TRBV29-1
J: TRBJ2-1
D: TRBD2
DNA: TGCAGCGTCCCGGGACTAGTTGTGGATGAGCAGTTCTTC
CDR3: CSVPGLVVDEQFF

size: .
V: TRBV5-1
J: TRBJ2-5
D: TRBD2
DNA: TGCGCCAGCTCCCCACCAGCGGGGGGCATCCAAGAGACCCAGTACTTC
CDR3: CASSPPAGGIQETQYF

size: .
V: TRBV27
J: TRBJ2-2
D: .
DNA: TGTGCCAGCAGTTTATGGGCCACCGGGGAGCTGTTTTTT
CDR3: CASSLWATGELFF

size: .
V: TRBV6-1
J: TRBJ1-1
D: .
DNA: TGTGCCAGCAGTTATTCCCCTTTTTCGACCACTGAAGCTTTCTTT
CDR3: CASSYSPFSTTEAFF

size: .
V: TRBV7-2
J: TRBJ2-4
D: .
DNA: TGTGCCAGCAGCACGGCAGGATGGGGCCCCGCGGCCAAAAACATTCAGTACTTC
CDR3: CASSTAGWGPAAKNIQYF

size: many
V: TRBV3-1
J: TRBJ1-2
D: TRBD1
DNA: TGTGCCAGCAGTCGACAGGGGGATGATTATGGCTACACCTTC
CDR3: CASSRQGDDYGYTF

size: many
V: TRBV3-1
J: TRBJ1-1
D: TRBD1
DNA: TGTGCCAGCAGCCAGCGGACAGGAAGCTTGAACACTGAAGCTTTCTTT
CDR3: CASSQRTGSLNTEAFF

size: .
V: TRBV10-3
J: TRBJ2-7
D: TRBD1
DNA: TGTGCCAGCCGAACGACAGGGACCGCCTACGAGCAGTACTTC
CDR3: CASRTTGTAYEQYF

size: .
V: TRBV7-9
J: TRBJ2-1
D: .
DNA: TGTGCCAGCAGCTTCGCAGGCGTCAATGAGCAGTTCTTC
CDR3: CASSFAGVNEQFF

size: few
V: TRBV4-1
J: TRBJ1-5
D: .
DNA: TGCGCCAGCAGCCAAGTTTCCAGCGGTTACAATCAGCCCCAGCATTTT
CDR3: CASSQVSSGYNQPQHF

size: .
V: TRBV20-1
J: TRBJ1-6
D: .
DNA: TGCAGTGCTAGAGGACACTTTAGCCCCTATAATTCACCCCTCCACTTT
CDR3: CSARGHFSPYNSPLHF

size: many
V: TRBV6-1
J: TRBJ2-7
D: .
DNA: TGTGCCAGCAGTCCTAGTAGGGGGACCTACGAGCAGTACTTC
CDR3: CASSPSRGTYEQYF

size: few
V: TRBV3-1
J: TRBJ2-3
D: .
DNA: TGTGCCAGCAGCCGGCGGGTTGAGACAGATACGCAGTATTTT
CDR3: CASSRRVETDTQYF

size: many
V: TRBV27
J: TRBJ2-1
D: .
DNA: TGTGCCAGCAGTGTACCCCCCGGGGGCAATGAGCAGTTCTTC
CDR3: CASSVPPGGNEQFF

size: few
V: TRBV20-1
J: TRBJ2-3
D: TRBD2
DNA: TGCAGTGCTAGAGATGGTGCGGGGGGGCCCCCAGATACGCAGTATTTT
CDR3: CSARDGAGGPPDTQYF

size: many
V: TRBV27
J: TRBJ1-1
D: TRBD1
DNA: TGTGCCAGCAGTTTACCCGGAAATGAGACAGGGCGGTTTTTGGGCACTGAAGCTTTCTTT
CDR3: CASSLPGNETGRFLGTEAFF

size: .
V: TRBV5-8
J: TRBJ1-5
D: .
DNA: TGTGCCAGCAGCGAAGAGGGGGGGAGTCGTCAGCCCCAGCATTTT
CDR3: CASSEEGGSRQPQHF

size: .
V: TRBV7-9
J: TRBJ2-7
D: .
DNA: TGTGTCAGCAGCTTAGGGTCGGGGGAGCAGTACTTC
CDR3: CVSSLGSGEQYF

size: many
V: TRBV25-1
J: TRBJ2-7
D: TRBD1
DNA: TGTGCCAGCAGTCCTCGGGCCCACGATTATCAGGGGGTTCTTCTCGAGCAGTACTTC
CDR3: CASSPRAHDYQGVLLEQYF

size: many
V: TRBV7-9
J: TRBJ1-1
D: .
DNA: TGTGCCAGCAGCTCTTACACTGAAGCTTTCTTT
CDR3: CASSSYTEAFF

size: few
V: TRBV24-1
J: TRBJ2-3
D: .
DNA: TGTGCCACCAGTGATTGGGGGAGCACAGATACGCAGTATTTT
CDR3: CATSDWGSTDTQYF

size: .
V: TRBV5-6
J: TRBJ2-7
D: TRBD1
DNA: TGTGCCAGCAGCACCTCCGGGACAGGGGGAGACGAGCAGTACTTC
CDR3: CASSTSGTGGDEQYF

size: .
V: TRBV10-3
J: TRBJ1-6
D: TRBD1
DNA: TGTGCCATCAGTGAGAACAGGGGGCTTAATAATTCACCCCTCCACTTT
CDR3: CAISENRGLNNSPLHF

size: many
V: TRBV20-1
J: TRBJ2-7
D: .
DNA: TGCAGTGCTAGACCGGCAGGGTTGTACGAGCAGTACTTC
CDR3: CSARPAGLYEQYF

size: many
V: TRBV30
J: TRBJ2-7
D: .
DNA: TGTGCCTGGAGTAACGATCATTCCTACGAGCAGTACTTC
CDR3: CAWSNDHSYEQYF

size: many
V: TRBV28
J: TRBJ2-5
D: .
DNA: TGTGCCACCACTCCGGACCGCCTATTTTACTTC
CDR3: CATTPDRLFYF

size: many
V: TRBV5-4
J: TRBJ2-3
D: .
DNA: TGTGCCAGCAGCTTGCCCCCGACGGGTACGCAGTATTTT
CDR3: CASSLPPTGTQYF

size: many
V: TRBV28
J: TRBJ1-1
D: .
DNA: TGTGCCAGCAGTTTATGGGGGCCGAACACTGAAGCTTTCTTT
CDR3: CASSLWGPNTEAFF

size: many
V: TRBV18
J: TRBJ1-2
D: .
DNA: TGTGCCAGCTCACCAACAGCCCAGGGGATTGATGGCTACACCTTC
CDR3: CASSPTAQGIDGYTF

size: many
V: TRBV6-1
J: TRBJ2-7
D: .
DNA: TGTGCCAGCAGTGAAAGGGTAAACTACGAGCAGTACTTC
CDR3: CASSERVNYEQYF

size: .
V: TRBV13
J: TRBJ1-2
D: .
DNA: TGTGCCAGCAGTTTCGGGACGGAGTATGGCTACACCTTC
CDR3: CASSFGTEYGYTF

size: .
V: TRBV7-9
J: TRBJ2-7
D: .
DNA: TGTGCCAGCAGCATAAGAAGGCTAGCGTTCTACGAGCAGTACTTC
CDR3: CASSIRRLAFYEQYF

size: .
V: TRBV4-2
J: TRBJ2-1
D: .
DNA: TGTGCCAGCAGCCAAGACGAGCGGGCAGGCTCCTACAATGAGCAGTTCTTC
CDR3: CASSQDERAGSYNEQFF

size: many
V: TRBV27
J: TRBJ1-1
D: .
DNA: TGTGCCAGCAGTTTCGGACAGTTGAACACTGAAGCTTTCTTT
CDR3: CASSFGQLNTEAFF

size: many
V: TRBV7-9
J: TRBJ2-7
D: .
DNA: TGTGCCAGCAGCCACCCGGCGAGGGGAGACCTAGACGAGCAGTACTTC
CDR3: CASSHPARGDLDEQYF

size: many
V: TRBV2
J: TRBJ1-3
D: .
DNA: TGTGCCAGCACGGTACAGCGCTCTGGAAACACCATATATTTT
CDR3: CASTVQRSGNTIYF

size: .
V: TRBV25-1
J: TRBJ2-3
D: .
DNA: TGTGCCAGCAGTGAATGGGACGGGCCCCCAGATACGCAGTATTTT
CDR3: CASSEWDGPPDTQYF